In its sample, the clone carrying this T cell receptor beta chain was seen once. The antigen is unknown. This specimen belongs to a study of memory CD4+ T cells and cytomegalovirus serostatus. Study background: Of the healthy Belgian adults, several were CMV seropositive and 20 to 30 seronegative.

Authors' processing steps: After removing out-of-frame reads, under 2.5 million distinct TCRbeta sequences remained. Using immunoSEQ multiplex PCR, the repertoire was profiled, and TCRdb retains in-frame clones only, with some absent. From that table come the V and J calls and clone size; the DNA was used to work out D and trimming. The sample lists roughly 50,000 clones; less than 85% were seen once. Study results and limitations: Each of approximately 73 CMV-associated TCRbeta sequences occurred in one to five individuals.

Single viable CD3+CD4+CD8-CD45RO+ cells were sorted as the memory CD4+ T cells. Serostatus was set by detecting CMV pp150, pp28, p38, p52 IgG. The source is an adult in good health and CMV-seronegative. Some clones in this sample may be carry-over from other donors' samples. The material sequenced was memory CD4+ T cells from blood.

CDR3 amino acids: CASRNSGGDNEQFF. The DNA for the CDR3 is TGTGCCAGCCGAAATTCGGGAGGGGACAATGAGCAGTTCTTC. This rearrangement joins TRBV28 to TRBJ2-1; 8 positions agree with TRBD2. The CDR3 loop spans 14 amino acids. Germline V lookup: CDR1 MDHEN, CDR2 SYDVKM. V was pared by 8 bases and J by 5 bases, with 8 bases of the junction left unmatched.